The rows below give T cell receptor beta chains drawn from one sample of a study of graft-versus-host responses after intestinal transplantation. These TCRs are of unknown antigen specificity. Libraries were prepared by immunoSEQ multiplex PCR; TCRdb keeps only in-frame clonotypes and omits some of them. The table has 80,000 to 95,000 clones, just over 90% seen once; the top ten hold approximately 6%. Sequencing was performed on unstimulated CD8+ T cells sorted from spleen or lymph node cells, taken before intestinal transplant. These receptors were obtained from a human donor who received an intestinal transplant. The conserved cysteine and the conserved F or W are not part of the CDR3 here. Not every row has a clone size; where given, it reads once, few, many or a size class.

V: TRBV7-9
J: TRBJ2-1
size: few
CDR3: ASSLGPYNEQF

V: TRBV7-9
J: TRBJ1-1
size: .
CDR3: ASRPWTGSTEAF

V: TRBV10-2
J: TRBJ2-3
size: .
CDR3: ASSEGGGADTQY

V: TRBV6-6
J: TRBJ2-7
size: .
CDR3: ASSYSSGQSYEQY

V: TRBV12-5
J: TRBJ1-2
size: .
CDR3: ASGSRSYGYT

V: TRBV19
J: TRBJ1-3
size: .
CDR3: ASSHPGSPGNTIY

V: TRBV5-6
J: TRBJ1-3
size: .
CDR3: ASSPQGGNTIY

V: TRBV6-1
J: TRBJ1-1
size: once
CDR3: ASSEETEPNTEAF

V: TRBV6-5
J: TRBJ2-5
size: .
CDR3: ASTGDQETQY

V: TRBV27
J: TRBJ1-1
size: .
CDR3: ASSLLVSDEAF

V: TRBV7-9
J: TRBJ2-2
size: few
CDR3: ASSLGRRGNTGELF

V: TRBV28
J: .
size: .
CDR3: ASSSSGRPTYEQY

V: TRBV19
J: TRBJ2-2
size: once
CDR3: ASSRPARGITGELF